Listed here is a single T cell receptor beta chain. Antigen unknown. The CDR3 totals 15 residues. The germline gives CDR1 KGHSH, CDR2 LQKENI. The V end lost 1 base, the J end lost 5 bases, and 12 bases lay between the germline ends. The sample belongs to a study of Ad26.COV2.S vaccination and SARS-CoV-2 variants. Whole-study context: Enrollment placed the donor in the COV1001 Ad26.COV2.S trial arm. Recipients of Ad26.COV2.S got it intramuscularly, once or twice 56 days apart.

Treatment specified: around 19 received Ad26.COV2.S at low or high dose, single or two shots; roughly 5 received placebo; per-sample allocation not given. Vaccine and placebo recipients were sampled on day 63 after the first injection. An Ad26 vector expressing Wuhan-strain SARS-CoV-2 spike constituted the vaccine. The study's findings and limits: It was reported that spike-specific CD8+ and CD4+ T cell responses were substantially broad after vaccination.

Data came from immunoSEQ multiplex PCR; TCRdb stores just in-frame clones and leaves some out. The sample contains about 350,000 clones, roughly 90% of which appear only once. This TCR came from a person aged 18-60 years who received the Ad26.COV2.S COVID-19 vaccine or a placebo. Specimen: peripheral blood, collected in a trial of Ad26.COV2.S vaccine versus placebo. V gene TRBV18 combines with J gene TRBJ2-1; a weak D match, TRBD2 (7 bases). CDR3 DNA sequence: TGTGCCAGCTCACCACGCGGGGGCACTAACAATGAGCAGTTCTTC. Protein: CASSPRGGTNNEQFF. Full variable domain (remainder filled in from reference TRBV18 and TRBJ2-1): NAGVMQNPRHLVRRRGQEARLRCSPMKGHSHVYWYRQLPEEGLKFMVYLQKENIIDESGMPKERFSAEFPKEGPSILRIQQVVRGDSAAYFCASSPRGGTNNEQFFGPGTRLTVL.